The TCR beta chain described here comes from a study of T cell responses to AZD1222 COVID-19 vaccine. The CDR3 runs to 15 residues. J was trimmed by 1 base and V by 4 bases; bases with no gene match: 6. Per germline, CDR1 MNHEY and CDR2 SVGAGI. With respect to this clone: Its antigen is undetermined.

Notes on the study in general: A rise in Spike-specific TCR breadth and depth followed two AZD1222 doses. Along spike, vaccine-associated CD4 TCRs were found throughout, with dominance at 160-218 and 743-854. Nearly half of the spike-specific TCRs reportedly recognize variant regions that carry no mutations. Only a handful of people who got AZD1222 tested seropositive at baseline.

Here immunoSEQ multiplex PCR was the method, and the copy in TCRdb shows in-frame clones only, minus some. The table includes about 93,000 clones, about 87% detected once. The TCR originated in an adult in good health. The input for sequencing was peripheral blood, taken on day 0 of AZD1222 vaccination. The gene calls are TRBV6-5 and TRBJ1-1; 7 positions agree with TRBD1. CDR3 region: CASSSHQGGNTEAFF. CDR3 in DNA: TGTGCCAGCAGTTCTCATCAGGGGGGGAACACTGAAGCTTTCTTT.